What follows are 23 T cell receptor beta chains derived from one specimen sequenced in a study of blood T cell repertoires in COVID-19. The data were produced by immunoSEQ multiplex PCR, yet TCRdb's version contains in-frame clones alone and is incomplete. Altogether about 100,000 clones are present, about four fifths being singletons, with the ten largest covering 4% to 5.5%. Sample: peripheral blood. These receptors were obtained from a human donor in a cohort sampled during active COVID-19.

The V and J genes are TRBV6-5 and TRBJ1-6, with a tentative D call TRBD1 (5 bases). Germline assignment: CDR1 MNHEY and CDR2 SVGAGI. The V end lost 6 bases, the J end lost 5 bases, and 14 bases lay between the germline ends. The CDR3 consists of 15 residues. In DNA, the CDR3 is TGTGCCAGCAGCCGCACCAGGGTGGATAATTCACCCCTCCACTTT. It is translated as CASSRTRVDNSPLHF.

The chain links TRBV3-1 (or the pseudogene TRBV3-2) to TRBJ1-4; D gene ambiguous. Trimming removed 3 bases from V and 1 base from J, with 9 bases in between. The CDR3 is 15 amino acids. Germline V gives CDR1 LGHDT, CDR2 YNNKEL (reference sequence). CDR3 amino acids: CASSHKRITNEKLFF. The CDR3 nucleotides are TGTGCCAGCAGCCATAAGAGGATAACTAATGAAAAACTGTTTTTT.

The chain joins TRBV5-6 to TRBJ2-1, with TRBD2 identical over 10 bases. Trimming at V came to 0 bases and at J to 6 bases, leaving 6 bases not matched to a gene. The CDR3 covers 16 residues. Germline lookup yields CDR1 SGHDT and CDR2 YYEEEE. In DNA, the CDR3 is TGTGCCAGCAGCTTGGGGCTACTAGCGGGACGCAATGAGCAGTTCTTC. Residues: CASSLGLLAGRNEQFF.

This clone was picked up one time. The chain combines TRBV19 with TRBJ1-2, with D perhaps matching TRBD1 (5 bases). In germline, CDR1 is LNHDA, CDR2 SQIVND (reference sequence). The CDR3 is 14 amino acids. V gave up 9 bases and J gave up 4 bases, with 18 bases separating them. CDR3: CASGFLSGGYGYTF. CDR3 nucleotides: TGTGCCAGCGGGTTTTTGTCGGGGGGCTATGGCTACACCTTC.

The chain carries TRBV7-9 and TRBJ1-2; perhaps TRBD1 as D (6 bases). Germline V gene sequence: CDR1 SEHNR, CDR2 FQNEAQ (reference sequence). The CDR3 has 15 residues. Trimming shortened V by 6 bases and J by 0 bases, and 14 bases separated the two germline ends. CDR3 DNA: TGTGCCAGCAGACAGGGCATTGAGTCTAACTATGGCTACACCTTC. Its protein product is CASRQGIESNYGYTF.

The V and J genes are TRBV28 and TRBJ1-2; D is ambiguous. CDR1 MDHEN and CDR2 SYDVKM come from the germline V gene. This CDR3 spans 12 amino acids. The V end was cut by 6 bases, the J end by 3 bases, with 8 bases between. CDR3 in DNA: TGTGCCAGCAGCCTAAACGACTATGGCTACACCTTC. This translates into CASSLNDYGYTF.

This chain connects TRBV7-9 to TRBJ2-1, with 15 bases that match TRBD2. The CDR3 totals 17 residues. V lost 5 bases and J lost 6; bases outside the gene matches: 8. The germline gives CDR1 SEHNR, CDR2 FQNEAQ (reference sequence). The CDR3 sequence: CASSGLAGGPGSNEQFF. The DNA of the CDR3 is TGTGCCAGCAGCGGACTAGCGGGAGGGCCGGGTAGCAATGAGCAGTTCTTC.

This clone was recorded only once. The chain recombines TRBV9 with TRBJ2-5; 12 nucleotides align to TRBD1. This CDR3 region has 20 residues. CDR1 is SGDLS and CDR2 is YYNGEE in the germline V gene. With V trimmed by 0 bases and J by 0 bases, 12 bases remained unmatched. DNA for the CDR3: TGTGCCAGCAGCGTAGAAATGGGGGGACAGGGGGCTTTCCACCAAGAGACCCAGTACTTC. Protein product: CASSVEMGGQGAFHQETQYF.

The rearrangement joins TRBV5-4 to TRBJ1-4; 12 bases fit TRBD1. Germline-derived CDR1 and CDR2 are SGHNT and YYREEE (reference sequence). The length of the CDR3 is 19 residues. The V gene end was trimmed by 3 bases and the J gene end by 5 bases; junction bases not matched to a gene: 14. The CDR3, as DNA: TGTGCCAGCAGCTGGACTCAACCGGGACAGGGGGCAATAAATGAAAAACTGTTTTTT. Translated, it gives CASSWTQPGQGAINEKLFF.

The chain combines TRBV7-9 with TRBJ2-1; 9 bases map to TRBD2. V gave up 0 bases and J gave up 2 bases; unmatched junction bases: 2. CDR3 length equals 16 residues. Germline assignment: CDR1 SEHNR and CDR2 FQNEAQ (reference sequence). CDR3 region: CASSLAGGRAYNEQFF. In DNA, the CDR3 is TGTGCCAGCAGCTTAGCGGGCGGGAGGGCCTACAATGAGCAGTTCTTC.

CDR3 region: CASSPRQEPRNTEAFF. The CDR3 DNA is TGTGCCAGCTCACCGCGACAGGAACCGAGGAACACTGAAGCTTTCTTT. The chain combines TRBV18 with TRBJ1-1; maybe TRBD1 (6 bases). Trimming cost V 3 bases and J 1 base, with 15 bases left between them. This CDR3 contains 16 residues. Germline CDR1 is KGHSH and CDR2 is LQKENI.

The chain combines TRBV27 with TRBJ1-1, with 7 bases that match TRBD1. The CDR3 covers 13 residues. Germline trimming cut 6 bases from V and 4 bases from J; bases unmatched to any gene: 5. Looked up from germline, CDR1 is MNHEY and CDR2 is SMNVEV (reference sequence). CDR3 in amino acids: CASRQQGSTEAFF. CDR3 DNA sequence: TGTGCCAGCAGGCAACAGGGGAGCACTGAAGCTTTCTTT.

The gene calls are TRBV30 and TRBJ1-4, with 10 bases that match TRBD1. Germline V CDR1 and CDR2: GTSNPN, SVGIG (reference sequence). The CDR3 contains 13 residues. The J segment lost 11 bases and the V segment lost 3 bases, leaving 6 bases of the junction unmatched. CDR3 residues: CAWSSPGQGKLFF. The CDR3 nucleotides are TGTGCCTGGAGCAGCCCGGGACAGGGGAAACTGTTTTTT.

The J gene is TRBJ2-1, the V gene TRBV6-6; D perhaps matches TRBD2 (6 bases). This CDR3 spans 15 amino acids. Germline V gene sequence: CDR1 MNHNY, CDR2 SVGAGI (reference sequence). The ends were cut back, 6 bases at V and 10 bases at J, with 22 bases in the middle. The DNA for the CDR3 is TGTGCCAGCAGGTCCTCATTTAGCGGAAGGGTGGAGCAGTTCTTC. Protein: CASRSSFSGRVEQFF.

The chain combines TRBV30 with TRBJ2-3, with D possibly matching TRBD2 (6 bases). Trimming left V 0 bases short and J 0 bases short, with 13 bases between. The length of the CDR3 is 16 residues. The germline V gene encodes CDR1 GTSNPN and CDR2 SVGIG (reference sequence). The CDR3 DNA follows: TGTGCCTGGAGTGTACCTCTAGCGTTTAGCACAGATACGCAGTATTTT. Translating gives CAWSVPLAFSTDTQYF.

The chain is built from TRBV2 and TRBJ2-2, with D possibly matching TRBD2 (5 bases). Germline assignment: CDR1 SNHLY and CDR2 FYNNEI. The length of the CDR3 is 12 residues. Trimming removed 6 bases from V and 3 bases from J, with 5 bases in between. The CDR3 spells CASREDTGELFF. The DNA of the CDR3 is TGTGCCAGCAGGGAGGACACCGGGGAGCTGTTTTTT.

This clone showed up just once. The V and J genes are TRBV7-3 and TRBJ2-1, with TRBD2 as a possible D gene (6 bases). This CDR3 comprises 16 residues. V shed 4 bases and J shed 6 bases, with 19 bases lying between them. In germline, CDR1 is SGHTA, CDR2 FQGTGA. The CDR3 sequence: CASSSLPGGPGNEQFF. CDR3 bases: TGTGCCAGCAGCTCCCTTCCCGGAGGGCCTGGCAATGAGCAGTTCTTC.

The rearrangement links TRBV4-2 to TRBJ2-7; 8 bases are shared with TRBD2. Germline CDR1 reads LGHNA; CDR2 reads YNFKEQ. CDR3 length: 15 residues. The V and J ends lost 0 bases and 3 bases, in that order; junction bases with no gene match: 4. CDR3 protein: CASSQDASGYYEQYF. The CDR3 DNA sequence: TGTGCCAGCAGCCAAGATGCTAGCGGGTACTACGAGCAGTACTTC.

The genes are TRBV18 and TRBJ2-1, with 9 bases lining up with TRBD2. Trimming took 4 bases from V and 0 from J; bases not matched to a gene: 7. Germline V lookup: CDR1 KGHSH, CDR2 LQKENI. This CDR3 has 17 residues. The CDR3 sequence: CASSLRTSALSYNEQFF. CDR3 nucleotide sequence: TGTGCCAGCTCACTGAGGACTAGCGCGCTCTCCTACAATGAGCAGTTCTTC.

The table lists this clone with a count of one. V usage is TRBV7-2 and J usage is TRBJ1-2, with 7 bases aligning to TRBD1. Trimming removed 4 bases from V and 5 bases from J; junction bases left unmatched: 7. In germline, CDR1 is SGHTA, CDR2 FQGNSA. The CDR3 extends over 14 amino acids. In DNA, the CDR3 is TGTGCCAGCAGCTCGCGAACAGGGGAATATGGCTACACCTTC. This translates into CASSSRTGEYGYTF.

This clone was counted a single time. As DNA, the CDR3 is TGTGCCAGCTCACCCCTCAGGCCCACCGGTGGCTACACCTTC. Translation: CASSPLRPTGGYTF. The V call is TRBV18, the J call TRBJ1-2; no firm D call. Germline CDR1 is KGHSH and CDR2 is LQKENI. V gave up 3 bases and J gave up 7 bases, with 15 bases separating them. The CDR3 is 14 residues long.

The chain carries TRBV19 and TRBJ1-2; D call uncertain. From germline, CDR1 is LNHDA and CDR2 SQIVND (reference sequence). The V end lost 7 bases, the J end lost 7 bases, and 13 bases lay between the germline ends. The CDR3 consists of 12 residues. The CDR3 reads CASTQEGSGYTF. In nucleotides, the CDR3 is TGTGCCAGTACCCAGGAGGGTTCTGGCTACACCTTC.

This chain uses TRBV3-1 (or the pseudogene TRBV3-2) with TRBJ1-1, with 10 bases identical to TRBD1. The CDR3 is 20 residues long. The germline V gene encodes CDR1 LGHDT and CDR2 YNNKEL (reference sequence). V dropped 1 base and J dropped 3; count of bases not matched to a gene: 17. The CDR3 spells CASSQVRGTGVMRWHTEAFF. CDR3 sequence (DNA): TGTGCCAGCAGCCAAGTCCGCGGGACAGGGGTTATGAGGTGGCACACTGAAGCTTTCTTT.